One and the same sample provided the 15 T cell receptor beta chains below, sequenced in a study of radiotherapy plus CTLA-4 blockade in lung cancer. Clones were read by immunoSEQ multiplex PCR, and TCRdb kept only the in-frame ones, dropping some. The table includes roughly 32,000 clones, more than 80% detected once. This material consisted of peripheral blood, taken from a patient treated with radiotherapy plus ipilimumab. Receptors were obtained from a human donor with non-small cell lung cancer that progressed on radiotherapy plus ipilimumab.

This sequence joins TRBV27 and TRBJ2-1; 10 bases map to TRBD2. V gave up 2 bases and J gave up 5 bases; unmatched junction bases: 3. Per the germline V gene, CDR1 is MNHEY and CDR2 is SMNVEV (reference sequence). The CDR3 totals 15 residues. CDR3 amino acids: CASSLVLAGDNEQFF. Here the CDR3 DNA reads TGTGCCAGCAGTTTAGTGCTAGCGGGGGACAATGAGCAGTTCTTC.

The chain recombines TRBV7-3 with TRBJ1-1, with D tentatively TRBD1 (5 bases). Germline values: CDR1 SGHTA, CDR2 FQGTGA. Trimming cost V 1 base and J 0 bases, with 24 bases left between them. There are 20 residues in the CDR3. CDR3 nucleotides: TGTGCCAGCAGCTTAATTGGGGGGGTCGCAGGCTGGGATGTGAACACTGAAGCTTTCTTT. This codes for CASSLIGGVAGWDVNTEAFF.

This sequence joins TRBV1 and TRBJ2-7; the table's TRBD1 call for D was not verified on the DNA. TRBV1 has pseudogene status. This CDR3 has 16 residues. In DNA form, the CDR3 reads TGCACCAGCAGCCAAGGTATTTCGGGACAGGGTTTTGAGCAGTACTTC. Protein sequence: CTSSQGISGQGFEQYF.

The chain employs TRBV11-2 and TRBJ2-3; D may be TRBD1 (7 bases). The CDR3 covers 15 residues. Trimming took off 1 base at V and 6 bases at J, with 14 bases between the two ends. The germline CDR1 and CDR2 sequences are SGHAT and FQNNGV. The CDR3, as DNA: TGTGCCAGCAGCTTAGCCAGGGGGGTAGTGGATACGCAGTATTTT. As protein: CASSLARGVVDTQYF.

This clone was seen more than once but under ten times. This chain uses TRBV10-3 with TRBJ1-5; TRBD1 is a possible D gene (5 bases). Germline V gene lookup returns CDR1 ENHRY and CDR2 SYGVKD. The CDR3 totals 12 residues. Trimming cost V 11 bases and J 6 bases, with 14 bases left between them. The CDR3 DNA follows: TGTGCCCCATTCAGGGAAGGTCAGCCCCAGCATTTT. Protein: CAPFREGQPQHF.

This clone occurred once. CDR3 DNA: TGCGCCAGCAGCGCGGGGGCCTCCTACAATGAGCAGTTCTTC. Translated, it gives CASSAGASYNEQFF. V usage is TRBV5-1 and J usage is TRBJ2-1; D is perhaps TRBD2 (7 bases). Trimming removed 4 bases from V and 0 bases from J, with 8 bases in between. The germline gives CDR1 SGHRS, CDR2 YFSETQ. The CDR3 loop spans 14 amino acids.

This chain connects TRBV5-1 to TRBJ2-7; 8 positions match TRBD2. Looked up from germline, CDR1 is SGHRS and CDR2 is YFSETQ. With 5 bases clipped from V and 0 bases from J, the junction kept 10 bases outside the gene matches. The CDR3 is 16 amino acids. The CDR3 loop reads CASSHPTSESSYEQYF. CDR3 in DNA: TGCGCCAGCAGTCATCCGACTAGCGAAAGCTCCTACGAGCAGTACTTC. Full variable domain (rest looked up from reference TRBV5-1 and TRBJ2-7): KAGVTQTPRYLIKTRGQQVTLSCSPISGHRSVSWYQQTPGQGLQFLFEYFSETQRNKGNFPGRFSGRQFSNSRSEMNVSTLELGDSALYLCASSHPTSESSYEQYFGPGTRLTVT.

The chain links TRBV18 to TRBJ2-5, with D perhaps TRBD1 (5 bases). Germline CDR1 reads KGHSH; CDR2 reads LQKENI. This CDR3 is 14 amino acids long. V was shortened by 0 bases and J by 2 bases, with 7 bases between the two germline ends. As DNA, the CDR3 is TGTGCCAGCTCACCACCGGCAGGGCAAGAGACCCAGTACTTC. This sequence encodes CASSPPAGQETQYF.

The chain uses TRBV6-1 and TRBJ1-2; a weak D match, TRBD1 (5 bases). Germline V gene sequence: CDR1 MNHNS, CDR2 SASEGT. There are 14 residues in the CDR3. The V end lost 0 bases, the J end lost 6 bases, and 11 bases lay between the germline ends. The CDR3 spells CASSEALRGDGYTF. CDR3 in DNA: TGTGCCAGCAGTGAAGCGCTTCGGGGGGATGGCTACACCTTC.

The chain recombines TRBV18 with TRBJ1-4, with a tentative D call TRBD1 (5 bases). Trimming pared 3 bases from V and 5 bases from J, leaving 13 bases between. CDR3 length: 15 amino acids. Germline V gene data show CDR1 as KGHSH and CDR2 as LQKENI. In DNA, the CDR3 is TGTGCCAGCTCACCGTTAGGTGGGGGGAATGAAAAACTGTTTTTT. Encoded protein: CASSPLGGGNEKLFF. The complete variable domain, with remaining parts taken from reference TRBV18 and TRBJ1-4, reads NAGVMQNPRHLVRRRGQEARLRCSPMKGHSHVYWYRQLPEEGLKFMVYLQKENIIDESGMPKERFSAEFPKEGPSILRIQQVVRGDSAAYFCASSPLGGGNEKLFFGSGTQLSVL.

The rearrangement uses TRBV11-2 and TRBJ2-3, with TRBD2 as a possible D gene (6 bases). V lost 3 bases, J lost 3 bases, and 22 bases lay in between. Per the germline V gene, CDR1 is SGHAT and CDR2 is FQNNGV. The CDR3 contains 18 residues. CDR3 DNA sequence: TGTGCCAGCAGCTTGACATCAGTCCGGGGGTCACTAACAGATACGCAGTATTTT. This translates into CASSLTSVRGSLTDTQYF.

CDR3: CASSAYDRSTNEKLFF. Written as DNA, the CDR3 is TGTGCCAGCAGCGCGTACGACAGGTCAACTAATGAAAAACTGTTTTTT. The V gene is TRBV7-9, the J gene TRBJ1-4; perhaps TRBD1 as D (6 bases). Germline-derived CDR1 and CDR2 are SEHNR and FQNEAQ (reference sequence). Trimming removed 5 bases from V and 0 bases from J, with 13 bases in between. This CDR3 comprises 16 residues.

The rearrangement links TRBV6-5 to TRBJ1-1; a weak D match, TRBD1 (6 bases). In germline, CDR1 is MNHEY, CDR2 SVGAGI. The CDR3 is 11 amino acids. V lost 6 bases to trimming and J lost 8 bases, with 10 bases between them. The CDR3 is CASRYREEAFF. CDR3 nucleotide sequence: TGTGCCAGCAGGTACAGGGAGGAAGCTTTCTTT.

V usage is TRBV18 and J usage is TRBJ2-1, with D possibly being TRBD2 (6 bases). V lost 0 bases to trimming and J lost 9 bases, with 12 bases between them. There are 14 residues in the CDR3. Germline V gene sequence: CDR1 KGHSH, CDR2 LQKENI. The CDR3, as DNA: TGTGCCAGCTCACCACCCGTGCGGGACGGTGAGCAGTTCTTC. Translating it yields CASSPPVRDGEQFF. The full variable domain, rest sourced from reference TRBV18 and TRBJ2-1, is NAGVMQNPRHLVRRRGQEARLRCSPMKGHSHVYWYRQLPEEGLKFMVYLQKENIIDESGMPKERFSAEFPKEGPSILRIQQVVRGDSAAYFCASSPPVRDGEQFFGPGTRLTVL.

V gene TRBV5-6 combines with J gene TRBJ2-3; 7 nucleotides align to TRBD1. Germline-derived CDR1 and CDR2 are SGHDT and YYEEEE. The V gene end was trimmed by 0 bases and the J gene end by 2 bases; junction bases not matched to a gene: 3. The CDR3 covers 15 residues. The CDR3 loop reads CASSLAGGYTDTQYF. The CDR3 nucleotides are TGTGCCAGCAGCTTGGCAGGGGGTTACACAGATACGCAGTATTTT.